The 32 T cell receptor beta chains presented below share a single source sample, sequenced in a study of shared clonotypes between healthy human individuals. CD8 cells classed as naive were CD45RO-negative and positively selected for CCR7, excluding terminally differentiated effector memory CD45RA+ cells. Sequencing used immunoSEQ multiplex PCR; TCRdb keeps in-frame clones, though not all of them. In the table there are approximately 590,000 clones, nearly 97% of which are singletons. Sample: naive CD8+ T cells sorted from blood. The source is a woman between 25 and 40 years old in good health.

The chain couples TRBV7-9 to TRBJ1-1; no reliable D call. V shed 0 bases and J shed 1 base, with 9 bases lying between them. CDR1 and CDR2 (germline): SEHNR, FQNEAQ (reference sequence). The CDR3 has 15 residues. CDR3 loop: CASSLARFGNTEAFF. The DNA of the CDR3 is TGTGCCAGCAGCTTAGCCAGGTTTGGGAACACTGAAGCTTTCTTT.

The chain couples TRBV7-8 to TRBJ2-1, with TRBD2 identical over 7 bases. This CDR3 has 17 amino acids. CDR1 and CDR2 from the germline V gene are SGHVS and FQNEAQ. Trimming cost V 7 bases and J 6 bases; bases outside gene matches: 18. DNA for the CDR3: TGTGCCAGCACCACCGGGGGGAGACACCTTAATTCCAATGAGCAGTTCTTC. It yields the protein CASTTGGRHLNSNEQFF.

This clone was observed a handful of times. This sequence joins TRBV28 and TRBJ2-7; tentatively, D is TRBD1 (6 bases). The CDR3 contains 13 residues. Germline CDR1 is MDHEN and CDR2 is SYDVKM. V lost 6 bases and J lost 0, with 9 bases in between. The CDR3 sequence: CASRGHYSYEQYF. CDR3 coding DNA: TGTGCCAGCAGGGGACACTACTCCTACGAGCAGTACTTC.

On this clone itself: The junction shows a germline mismatch at one end, possibly a read error. The rearrangement links TRBV29-1 to TRBJ1-1, with D possibly TRBD1 on 5 matching bases. This CDR3 has 12 residues. Germline V CDR1 and CDR2: SQVTM, ANQGSEA. The CDR3 coding sequence is TGCAGCGCTGAAGGGGTGGGGGCTGAAGCTTTCTTT. It translates to CSAEGVGAEAFF.

The V and J genes are TRBV28 and TRBJ1-5, with D perhaps TRBD1 (5 bases). The germline V gene encodes CDR1 MDHEN and CDR2 SYDVKM. Trimming cost V 2 bases and J 4 bases, with 12 bases left between them. The CDR3 has 15 residues. The CDR3 bases are TGTGCCAGCAGTTTAGTCCAGGGCATGAATCAGCCCCAGCATTTT. Translation: CASSLVQGMNQPQHF.

In the case of this clone: The limits of the CDR3 on the DNA are not certain, so only TCRdb's listed CDR3 is given. This chain links TRBV7-5 with TRBJ2-4; the D call in the table, TRBD1, was not verified against the DNA. TRBV7-5 is noted as a pseudogene. Including both end residues, the CDR3 is 16 amino acids long. The CDR3: CVRSLVGRGIVNIQYF.

The rearrangement links TRBV2 to TRBJ2-7; no clear D. The CDR3 covers 13 residues. V was cut by 6 bases and J by 0 bases, with 9 bases left in between. The germline V gene encodes CDR1 SNHLY and CDR2 FYNNEI. The CDR3 sequence: CASRPKDSYEQYF. CDR3 bases: TGTGCCAGCAGGCCCAAGGACTCCTACGAGCAGTACTTC.

J is TRBJ2-5 and V is TRBV9; D not resolved. The germline V and J ends were trimmed by 0 bases and 6 bases, with 15 bases remaining between them. CDR1 is SGDLS and CDR2 is YYNGEE in the germline V gene. The CDR3 has 15 amino acids. CDR3: CASSVDETPRQTQYF. In DNA form, the CDR3 reads TGTGCCAGCAGCGTAGACGAGACTCCCCGCCAGACCCAGTACTTC. The full variable domain, rest sourced from reference TRBV9 and TRBJ2-5, is DSGVTQTPKHLITATGQRVTLRCSPRSGDLSVYWYQQSLDQGLQFLIQYYNGEERAKGNILERFSAQQFPDLHSELNLSSLELGDSALYFCASSVDETPRQTQYFGPGTRLLVL.

The chain joins TRBV6-1 to TRBJ1-1; 8 bases agree with TRBD1. The CDR3 is made up of 15 amino acids. The V gene's germline CDR1 is MNHNS and CDR2 SASEGT. The V gene end was trimmed by 2 bases and the J gene end by 7 bases; junction bases not matched to a gene: 9. The CDR3 loop is CASSERWDRSHEAFF. The CDR3 coding sequence is TGTGCCAGCAGTGAAAGGTGGGACAGGAGCCATGAAGCTTTCTTT.

A remark on this clone: This sample also contains other DNA sequences that code for the same CDR3. This chain links TRBV28 with TRBJ2-7; 8 bases line up with TRBD1. J was trimmed by 2 bases and V by 6 bases; bases with no gene match: 3. This CDR3 spans 13 amino acids. The germline gives CDR1 MDHEN, CDR2 SYDVKM. CDR3 in DNA: TGTGCCAGCAGAACGACAGGGGCCTACGAGCAGTACTTC. Translation gives CASRTTGAYEQYF.

The chain joins TRBV28 to TRBJ2-1; possibly TRBD2 for D (5 bases). The CDR3 covers 15 residues. In germline, CDR1 is MDHEN, CDR2 SYDVKM. The germline V and J ends were trimmed by 3 bases and 5 bases, with 14 bases remaining between them. In nucleotides, the CDR3 is TGTGCCAGCAGTTTGTTCGGGGAAAGGAACAATGAGCAGTTCTTC. Protein sequence: CASSLFGERNNEQFF.

The CDR3 sequence: CASSLQHWRDRSYEQYF. CDR3 sequence (DNA): TGTGCCAGCAGTTTACAACATTGGCGGGACAGGTCCTACGAGCAGTACTTC. This chain joins TRBV27 and TRBJ2-7; 8 positions agree with TRBD1. Trimming removed 2 bases from V and 1 base from J; junction bases left unmatched: 10. The CDR3 is made up of 17 amino acids. Germline V gene lookup returns CDR1 MNHEY and CDR2 SMNVEV (reference sequence).

This chain connects TRBV5-4 to TRBJ1-1; weak D call: TRBD1 (5 bases). V lost 4 bases and J 4 bases, leaving 17 bases between the germline ends. The germline V gene encodes CDR1 SGHNT and CDR2 YYREEE (reference sequence). The CDR3 sequence is 15 residues long. CDR3 in DNA: TGTGCCAGCAGCGTTGGGGCCGAACTGGGCACTGAAGCTTTCTTT. Its translation is CASSVGAELGTEAFF.

This chain connects TRBV2 to TRBJ2-2; 10 nucleotides align to TRBD1. CDR3 length: 13 amino acids. The V gene end was trimmed by 6 bases and the J gene end by 7 bases; junction bases not matched to a gene: 2. Germline CDR1 and CDR2: SNHLY and FYNNEI. The CDR3 here is CASRDRGDGELFF. In DNA form, the CDR3 reads TGTGCCAGCAGGGACAGGGGGGACGGGGAGCTGTTTTTT.

The chain combines TRBV13 with TRBJ2-7; perhaps TRBD2 as D (6 bases). The V gene's germline CDR1 is PRHDT and CDR2 FYEKMQ (reference sequence). The CDR3 has 13 residues. V lost 5 bases, J lost 5 bases, and 13 bases lay in between. CDR3 sequence (DNA): TGTGCCAGCAGCCTCGGGACTCGGAACGAGCAGTACTTC. This codes for CASSLGTRNEQYF.

The gene calls are TRBV5-8 and TRBJ2-1, with 7 bases matching TRBD2. This CDR3 contains 20 residues. V gave up 5 bases and J gave up 0 bases; unmatched junction bases: 20. Germline CDR1 SGHTS, CDR2 YDEGEE. The CDR3 sequence is CASSYPGLLAGLSSYNEQFF. The CDR3 nucleotides read TGTGCCAGCAGTTACCCGGGATTATTAGCGGGTCTTAGCTCCTACAATGAGCAGTTCTTC.

The chain has TRBV28 and TRBJ2-5, with TRBD2 matching 9 bases. This CDR3 is 15 amino acids long. CDR1 MDHEN and CDR2 SYDVKM come from the germline V gene. J gave up 4 bases and V 10 bases, and 13 bases lay outside the gene matches. For the CDR3, the DNA is TGTGCCAATGGTCGGGCGGGAGGGTCCGGAGAGACCCAGTACTTC. As protein: CANGRAGGSGETQYF.

The V and J genes are TRBV29-1 and TRBJ2-1; TRBD1 aligns across 9 bases. CDR1 and CDR2 from the germline V gene are SQVTM and ANQGSEA. The CDR3 length is 11 residues. Here the CDR3 reads CSFDRGNEQFF. In DNA, the CDR3 is TGCAGTTTTGACAGGGGGAATGAGCAGTTCTTC.

This clone was observed a single time. The chain combines TRBV19 with TRBJ2-2; TRBD1 is a possible D gene (7 bases). Germline CDR1 is LNHDA and CDR2 is SQIVND (reference sequence). The CDR3 totals 17 residues. V shed 3 bases and J shed 7 bases, with 21 bases lying between them. As DNA, the CDR3 is TGTGCCAGTAGTATTAAGGCTAGCGAGGGGGCCGGCGGGGAGCTGTTTTTT. This codes for CASSIKASEGAGGELFF.

In its sample, this clone was seen once. This chain links TRBV5-6 with TRBJ2-7; the D is unclear. V was pared by 2 bases and J by 5 bases, with 11 bases between. CDR1 is SGHDT and CDR2 is YYEEEE in the germline V gene. CDR3 length equals 13 residues. CDR3 amino acids: CASSFREENEQYF. The DNA for the CDR3 is TGTGCCAGCAGCTTCCGCGAGGAGAACGAGCAGTACTTC.

V usage is TRBV14 and J usage is TRBJ2-5; 10 bases align to TRBD2. The CDR3 is made up of 13 amino acids. The germline gives CDR1 SGHDN, CDR2 FVKESK. After removal of 1 base from V and 14 bases from J, the junction contained 7 bases not matched to a gene. The CDR3 sequence: CASSQALAGEPYF. DNA for the CDR3: TGTGCCAGCAGCCAAGCTCTAGCGGGAGAACCCTACTTC. Looking up the rest from reference TRBV14 and TRBJ2-5 gives the full variable domain: EAGVTQFPSHSVIEKGQTVTLRCDPISGHDNLYWYRRVMGKEIKFLLHFVKESKQDESGMPNNRFLAERTGGTYSTLKVQPAELEDSGVYFCASSQALAGEPYFGPGTRLLVL.

This chain connects TRBV27 to TRBJ2-2, with D unclear. Trimming cost V 5 bases and J 3 bases, with 10 bases left between them. The germline gives CDR1 MNHEY, CDR2 SMNVEV (reference sequence). This CDR3 comprises 14 residues. The CDR3 sequence: CASSPLQHTGELFF. Here the CDR3 DNA reads TGTGCCAGCAGTCCCCTCCAGCACACCGGGGAGCTGTTTTTT.

This chain links TRBV9 with TRBJ2-7, with 10 bases matching TRBD1. Germline CDR1 is SGDLS and CDR2 is YYNGEE. There are 15 residues in the CDR3. With V trimmed by 4 bases and J by 2 bases, 6 bases remained unmatched. The CDR3 DNA is TGTGCCAGCAGCCCCGGACAGGGGGTGGCCTACGAGCAGTACTTC. It yields the protein CASSPGQGVAYEQYF. The whole variable domain, remainder taken from reference TRBV9 and TRBJ2-7, is DSGVTQTPKHLITATGQRVTLRCSPRSGDLSVYWYQQSLDQGLQFLIQYYNGEERAKGNILERFSAQQFPDLHSELNLSSLELGDSALYFCASSPGQGVAYEQYFGPGTRLTVT.

This chain uses TRBV4-1 with TRBJ2-5, with 11 bases aligning to TRBD2. Germline V CDR1 and CDR2: MGHRA, YSYEKL. The CDR3 covers 14 residues. J was trimmed by 14 bases and V by 4 bases; bases with no gene match: 12. Here the CDR3 reads CASSLHGETSGIYF. The CDR3 nucleotides are TGCGCCAGCAGCCTACACGGGGAGACTAGCGGGATTTACTTC.

This sequence joins TRBV19 and TRBJ2-2, with a weak D call TRBD2 (5 bases). The CDR3 sequence is 17 residues long. The V gene lost 5 bases and the J gene lost 5 bases, with 21 bases spanning the gap. CDR1 LNHDA and CDR2 SQIVND come from the germline V gene (reference sequence). CDR3 sequence: CASSSIKVSARTGELFF. CDR3 coding DNA: TGTGCCAGTAGTTCCATAAAGGTTAGCGCGAGGACCGGGGAGCTGTTTTTT.

This clone came up a few times. Different DNA sequences within this sample yield the same CDR3. This chain uses TRBV5-6 with TRBJ1-1, with D hard to call. The V end was cut by 0 bases, the J end by 3 bases, with 3 bases between. The CDR3 length is 12 residues. Germline lookup yields CDR1 SGHDT and CDR2 YYEEEE. The CDR3 is CASSLGYTEAFF. The CDR3 DNA reads TGTGCCAGCAGCTTGGGGTACACTGAAGCTTTCTTT.

The V gene is TRBV27, the J gene TRBJ2-1; no firm D call. Trimming removed 3 bases from V and 6 bases from J, with 9 bases in between. This CDR3 is 13 amino acids long. The germline CDR1 and CDR2 sequences are MNHEY and SMNVEV (reference sequence). The CDR3 DNA reads as TGTGCCAGCAGTTTTACCGGGCCCAATGAGCAGTTCTTC. It specifies CASSFTGPNEQFF.

Of note for this clone: The sample holds other DNA sequences that translate to the same CDR3. The CDR3 region is CSVVGNTEAFF. The CDR3 nucleotides are TGCAGCGTTGTCGGAAACACTGAAGCTTTCTTT. V gene TRBV29-1 combines with J gene TRBJ1-1; D is ambiguous. The V end was cut by 4 bases, the J end by 2 bases, with 5 bases between. This CDR3 comprises 11 residues. Germline loops: CDR1 SQVTM, CDR2 ANQGSEA. The full variable domain, with the rest looked up from reference TRBV29-1 and TRBJ1-1, is SAVISQKPSRDICQRGTSLTIQCQVDSQVTMMFWYRQQPGQSLTLIATANQGSEATYESGFVIDKFPISRPNLTFSTLTVSNMSPEDSSIYLCSVVGNTEAFFGQGTRLTVV.

The chain joins TRBV7-9 to TRBJ1-3; D is possibly TRBD1 (5 bases). This CDR3 region has 14 residues. The germline V gene has CDR1 SEHNR and CDR2 FQNEAQ (reference sequence). V lost 7 bases to trimming and J lost 0 bases, with 10 bases between them. This CDR3 is CASMTDHSGNTIYF. The CDR3 coding sequence is TGTGCCAGCATGACAGACCACTCTGGAAACACCATATATTTT. Complete variable domain (other parts from reference TRBV7-9 and TRBJ1-3): DTGVSQNPRHKITKRGQNVTFRCDPISEHNRLYWYRQTLGQGPEFLTYFQNEAQLEKSRLLSDRFSAERPKGSFSTLEIQRTEQGDSAMYLCASMTDHSGNTIYFGEGSWLTVV.

This clone was recorded only once. The same CDR3 arises from other DNA sequences in this sample as well. The rearrangement uses TRBV27 and TRBJ2-1; D is unresolved. Germline V gene data show CDR1 as MNHEY and CDR2 as SMNVEV (reference sequence). With 2 bases removed from V and 0 bases from J, the gap between germline ends came to 8 bases. There are 15 residues in the CDR3. CDR3 bases: TGTGCCAGCAGTTTACGGACCGGCTCCTACAATGAGCAGTTCTTC. Encoded protein: CASSLRTGSYNEQFF.

The chain carries TRBV10-2 and TRBJ2-2, with unresolved D. Germline V gene lookup returns CDR1 WSHSY and CDR2 SAAADI. Trimming pared 5 bases from V and 3 bases from J, leaving 13 bases between. The CDR3 totals 15 residues. CDR3 nucleotides: TGCGCCAGCAGTTCGACGGGCTCGGACACCGGGGAGCTGTTTTTT. The encoded protein is CASSSTGSDTGELFF.

The CDR3 DNA is TGTGCCAGCAGCCAGGGGGCGGAGACCCAGTACTTC. Residues: CASSQGAETQYF. This chain uses TRBV11-3 with TRBJ2-5; 8 bases line up with TRBD1. Germline V lookup: CDR1 SGHNT, CDR2 YENEEA. The CDR3 is made up of 12 amino acids. The V segment lost 5 bases and the J segment 5 bases; nucleotides outside the gene matches: 1.